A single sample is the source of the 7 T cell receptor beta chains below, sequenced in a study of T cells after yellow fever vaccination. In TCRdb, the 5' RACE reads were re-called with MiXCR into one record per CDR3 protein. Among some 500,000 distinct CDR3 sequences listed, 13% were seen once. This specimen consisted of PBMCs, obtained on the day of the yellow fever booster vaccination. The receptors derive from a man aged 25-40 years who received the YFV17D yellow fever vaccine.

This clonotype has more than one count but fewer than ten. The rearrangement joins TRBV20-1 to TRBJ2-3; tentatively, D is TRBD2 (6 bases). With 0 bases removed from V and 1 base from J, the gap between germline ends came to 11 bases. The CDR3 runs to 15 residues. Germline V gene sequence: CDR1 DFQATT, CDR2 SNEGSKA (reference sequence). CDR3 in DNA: TGCAGTGCTAGAGATGGGGGAGGAGGCACAGATACGCAGTATTTT. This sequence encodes CSARDGGGGTDTQYF.

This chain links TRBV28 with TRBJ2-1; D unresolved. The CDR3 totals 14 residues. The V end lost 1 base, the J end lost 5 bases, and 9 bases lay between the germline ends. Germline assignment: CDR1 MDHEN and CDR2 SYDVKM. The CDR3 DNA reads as TGTGCCAGCAGTTTATTTGGGTCTCACAATGAGCAGTTCTTC. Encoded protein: CASSLFGSHNEQFF.

CDR3 bases: TGTGCCAGCAGCTTGTACTCTTCGGTCCGCACAGATACGCAGTATTTT. It codes for CASSLYSSVRTDTQYF. The chain carries TRBV5-4 and TRBJ2-3; D remains ambiguous. Germline V gene data show CDR1 as SGHNT and CDR2 as YYREEE (reference sequence). The V gene lost 1 base and the J gene lost 1 base, with 13 bases spanning the gap. This CDR3 comprises 16 residues.

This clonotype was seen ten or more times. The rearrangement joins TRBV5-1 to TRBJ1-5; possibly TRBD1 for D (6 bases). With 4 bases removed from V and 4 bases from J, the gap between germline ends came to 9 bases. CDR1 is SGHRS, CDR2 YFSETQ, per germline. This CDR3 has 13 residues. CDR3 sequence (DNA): TGCGCCAGCAGCGAGACAGGAAATCAGCCCCAGCATTTT. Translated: CASSETGNQPQHF.

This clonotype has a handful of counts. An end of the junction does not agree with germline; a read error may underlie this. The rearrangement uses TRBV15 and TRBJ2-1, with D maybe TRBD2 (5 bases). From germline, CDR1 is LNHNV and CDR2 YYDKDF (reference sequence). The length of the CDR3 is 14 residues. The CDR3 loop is CATSRDKVGSGPEF. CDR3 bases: TGTGCCACCAGCAGAGATAAGGTGGGGAGCGGCCCCGAATTC.

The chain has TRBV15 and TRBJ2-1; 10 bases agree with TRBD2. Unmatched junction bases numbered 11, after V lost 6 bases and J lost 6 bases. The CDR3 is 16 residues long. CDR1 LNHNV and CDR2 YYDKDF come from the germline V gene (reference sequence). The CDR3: CATRGEQLAGFNEQFF. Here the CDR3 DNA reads TGTGCCACCAGAGGAGAGCAACTAGCGGGATTCAATGAGCAGTTCTTC.

In DNA, the CDR3 is TGTGCCATCAGTGAGAGGGGGGAGGGCCTCGATGAGCAGTTCTTC. This codes for CAISERGEGLDEQFF. The chain combines TRBV10-3 with TRBJ2-1; D is perhaps TRBD2 (7 bases). The CDR3 covers 15 residues. V was trimmed by 2 bases and J by 8 bases, leaving 16 bases between them. Germline CDR1 and CDR2: ENHRY and SYGVKD.